The 25 T cell receptor beta chains below were found in one sample sequenced in a study of shared clonotypes between healthy human individuals. Sequenced by immunoSEQ multiplex PCR; TCRdb stores in-frame clones only, minus some. The table records about 1.4 million clones, roughly 96% of them present only once. Material: naive CD4+ T cells sorted from blood. Subset in this sample: CD45RA+ positively selected. The receptors stem from a man aged 25-45 years in good health.

The chain joins TRBV28 to TRBJ2-4, with D unresolved. Between the trimmed V and J ends, which lost 10 bases and 0 bases, there was a span of 16 bases. CDR1 and CDR2 (germline): MDHEN, SYDVKM. This CDR3 spans 15 amino acids. DNA for the CDR3: TGTGCCACCAACGGAGTCGGCCTAGCCAAAAACATTCAGTACTTC. This gives the protein CATNGVGLAKNIQYF.

The rearrangement links TRBV28 to TRBJ2-7; 8 bases match TRBD1. This CDR3 has 13 residues. Losses at the gene ends were 6 bases for V and 2 bases for J; bases not matched to a gene: 3. The V gene's germline CDR1 is MDHEN and CDR2 SYDVKM. CDR3 amino acids: CASSRGPPYEQYF. The CDR3 DNA sequence: TGTGCCAGCAGCAGGGGGCCTCCCTACGAGCAGTACTTC. Variable domain in full (rest from reference TRBV28 and TRBJ2-7): DVKVTQSSRYLVKRTGEKVFLECVQDMDHENMFWYRQDPGLGLRLIYFSYDVKMKEKGDIPEGYSVSREKKERFSLILESASTNQTSMYLCASSRGPPYEQYFGPGTRLTVT.

The chain couples TRBV30 to TRBJ1-1, with a tentative D call TRBD1 (5 bases). Trimming left V 5 bases short and J 2 bases short, with 9 bases between. The CDR3 loop spans 12 amino acids. CDR1 and CDR2 (germline): GTSNPN, SVGIG (reference sequence). In nucleotides, the CDR3 is TGTGCCTGGTCAGGGTACAACACTGAAGCTTTCTTT. Translating it yields CAWSGYNTEAFF.

The chain carries TRBV5-1 and TRBJ1-4; D uncertain. Trimming left V 10 bases short and J 8 bases short, with 24 bases between. The CDR3 runs 15 residues. Germline V gene lookup returns CDR1 SGHRS and CDR2 YFSETQ. The CDR3 DNA follows: TGCGCCGCCAGGCAGGTAAACGGAGCTTCAGAAAAACTGTTTTTT. Amino acids: CAARQVNGASEKLFF.

V gene TRBV2 combines with J gene TRBJ2-4; D not certain. The CDR3 consists of 14 residues. CDR1 SNHLY and CDR2 FYNNEI come from the germline V gene. V lost 1 base, J lost 5 bases, and 9 bases lay in between. As DNA, the CDR3 is TGTGCCAGCAGTGAAGGACCAAACCAAAACATTCAGTACTTC. Translating it yields CASSEGPNQNIQYF.

The chain employs TRBV11-3 and TRBJ2-2; D is uncertain. This CDR3 is built from 13 residues. Germline V gene lookup returns CDR1 SGHNT and CDR2 YENEEA. The V end was cut by 5 bases, the J end by 1 base, with 5 bases between. CDR3 DNA: TGTGCCAGCAGCCCGGAGAACACCGGGGAGCTGTTTTTT. This codes for CASSPENTGELFF.

The chain uses TRBV5-4 and TRBJ2-6; D is unresolved. V lost 5 bases to trimming and J lost 1 base, with 10 bases between them. The CDR3 has 15 amino acids. Looked up from germline, CDR1 is SGHNT and CDR2 is YYREEE (reference sequence). The CDR3 coding sequence is TGTGCCAGCAGACGGGCCCAGTCTGGGGCCAACGTCCTGACTTTC. Amino acids: CASRRAQSGANVLTF.

The V and J genes are TRBV9 and TRBJ2-2, with TRBD1 identical over 7 bases. The CDR3 loop spans 16 amino acids. With V trimmed by 0 bases and J by 3 bases, 5 bases remained unmatched. CDR1 is SGDLS and CDR2 is YYNGEE in the germline V gene. The CDR3 protein is CASSVVGTAYTGELFF. The CDR3 DNA reads as TGTGCCAGCAGCGTAGTGGGGACAGCGTACACCGGGGAGCTGTTTTTT.

This clone was counted a single time. V is TRBV18 and J is TRBJ1-1; maybe TRBD1 (5 bases). The CDR3 sequence is 15 residues long. CDR1 and CDR2 (germline): KGHSH, LQKENI. Trimming took off 6 bases at V and 3 bases at J, with 17 bases between the two ends. CDR3 in amino acids: CASSKPSDSYTEAFF. CDR3 nucleotide sequence: TGTGCCAGCTCCAAACCCTCAGACAGCTACACTGAAGCTTTCTTT.

The rearrangement joins TRBV19 to TRBJ2-7, with D hard to call. The CDR3 is 14 amino acids. CDR1 is LNHDA and CDR2 is SQIVND in the germline V gene (reference sequence). V was pared by 2 bases and J by 1 base, with 9 bases between. The CDR3 reads CASSISDRSYEQYF. The CDR3 DNA follows: TGTGCCAGTAGTATAAGCGACCGATCCTACGAGCAGTACTTC.

This chain joins TRBV10-3 and TRBJ1-1, with a tentative D call TRBD1 (5 bases). Germline values: CDR1 ENHRY, CDR2 SYGVKD. Trimming removed 3 bases from V and 4 bases from J, with 6 bases in between. CDR3 length: 12 amino acids. CDR3 amino acids: CAISDRATEAFF. CDR3 nucleotides: TGTGCCATCAGTGACAGGGCCACTGAAGCTTTCTTT.

The chain combines TRBV28 with TRBJ1-3; 7 bases fit TRBD1. CDR1 MDHEN and CDR2 SYDVKM come from the germline V gene. The CDR3 sequence is 15 residues long. With 6 bases clipped from V and 2 bases from J, the junction kept 7 bases outside the gene matches. This CDR3 reads CASSPRGVAGNTIYF. As DNA, the CDR3 is TGTGCCAGCAGCCCCAGGGGGGTGGCTGGAAACACCATATATTTT.

The J gene is TRBJ2-5, the V gene TRBV6-1; D is unclear. The germline V gene has CDR1 MNHNS and CDR2 SASEGT. The CDR3 is 13 amino acids. Deletions cut 5 bases from V and 5 bases from J, with 12 bases between. CDR3 sequence reads: CASSRSLLETQYF. CDR3 DNA sequence: TGTGCCAGCAGTAGGAGCCTACTGGAGACCCAGTACTTC.

This clone was found once. V gene TRBV19 combines with J gene TRBJ2-2; 8 bases map to TRBD1. CDR3 length equals 18 residues. Per the germline V gene, CDR1 is LNHDA and CDR2 is SQIVND (reference sequence). J lost 5 bases, V lost 6 bases, and 17 bases had no gene match. The CDR3 loop is CASRGRRARGLWTGELFF. DNA for the CDR3: TGTGCCAGTAGAGGTCGGAGGGCCAGGGGGCTCTGGACCGGGGAGCTGTTTTTT.

This chain uses TRBV10-3 with TRBJ2-5; 8 nucleotides align to TRBD2. The CDR3 totals 14 residues. In germline, CDR1 is ENHRY, CDR2 SYGVKD. V trimming: 8 bases; J trimming: 3 bases; junction bases outside the gene matches: 8. The CDR3 loop is CAIRSGGGEETQYF. CDR3 coding DNA: TGTGCCATCCGGTCGGGAGGGGGAGAAGAGACCCAGTACTTC.

V usage is TRBV28 and J usage is TRBJ2-7; D is possibly TRBD2 (5 bases). With 5 bases removed from V and 3 bases from J, the gap between germline ends came to 8 bases. Per germline, CDR1 MDHEN and CDR2 SYDVKM. The CDR3 extends over 12 amino acids. CDR3 coding DNA: TGTGCCAGCAGTAAAGGGAGCTACGAGCAGTACTTC. Its translation is CASSKGSYEQYF.

The chain carries TRBV5-4 and TRBJ2-2; a weak D match, TRBD1 (6 bases). This CDR3 contains 18 residues. Germline V gene data show CDR1 as SGHNT and CDR2 as YYREEE (reference sequence). V lost 3 bases, J lost 5 bases, and 23 bases lay in between. CDR3 sequence reads: CASSSGAGLWGRTGELFF. The CDR3 DNA follows: TGTGCCAGCAGCTCAGGGGCAGGGTTATGGGGTCGGACCGGGGAGCTGTTTTTT.

The chain couples TRBV15 to TRBJ2-4; possible D gene TRBD1, 5 bases. The V end was cut by 4 bases, the J end by 0 bases, with 16 bases between. Germline V gives CDR1 LNHNV, CDR2 YYDKDF (reference sequence). The CDR3 is 17 amino acids. The CDR3 DNA sequence: TGTGCCACCAGCAAGGACATGAGTCAAGTAGCCAAAAACATTCAGTACTTC. Protein: CATSKDMSQVAKNIQYF.

The chain couples TRBV7-9 to TRBJ2-5; 9 bases match TRBD2. The germline CDR1 and CDR2 sequences are SEHNR and FQNEAQ (reference sequence). With V trimmed by 5 bases and J by 2 bases, 6 bases remained unmatched. The CDR3 contains 15 residues. Written as DNA, the CDR3 is TGTGCCAGCAGCAAGACTAGCGGATATCAAGAGACCCAGTACTTC. Protein sequence: CASSKTSGYQETQYF.

V is TRBV2 and J is TRBJ1-1; D remains ambiguous. The CDR3 has 14 amino acids. Trimming left V 6 bases short and J 3 bases short, with 14 bases between. Germline values: CDR1 SNHLY, CDR2 FYNNEI. The CDR3 loop reads CASSPLQYDTEAFF. As DNA, the CDR3 is TGTGCCAGCAGCCCCCTTCAGTACGACACTGAAGCTTTCTTT.

The V and J genes are TRBV7-6 and TRBJ2-7, with a tentative D call TRBD2 (5 bases). V was shortened by 1 base and J by 0 bases, with 7 bases between the two germline ends. This CDR3 is built from 14 residues. Germline V CDR1 and CDR2: SGHVS, FNYEAQ. The CDR3 here is CASSLGTFSYEQYF. In DNA form, the CDR3 reads TGTGCCAGCAGCTTAGGGACTTTCTCCTACGAGCAGTACTTC.

V usage is TRBV29-1 and J usage is TRBJ2-5; D uncertain. The V end was cut by 6 bases, the J end by 1 base, with 9 bases between. The CDR3 is 12 amino acids. CDR1 is SQVTM, CDR2 ANQGSEA, per germline. The CDR3 DNA reads as TGCAGCGTGACGAGCGCCCAAGAGACCCAGTACTTC. The encoded protein is CSVTSAQETQYF. The complete variable domain, with remaining parts taken from reference TRBV29-1 and TRBJ2-5, reads SAVISQKPSRDICQRGTSLTIQCQVDSQVTMMFWYRQQPGQSLTLIATANQGSEATYESGFVIDKFPISRPNLTFSTLTVSNMSPEDSSIYLCSVTSAQETQYFGPGTRLLVL.

This clone was recorded only once. This rearrangement joins TRBV5-1 to TRBJ2-3, with D unclear. Germline V lookup: CDR1 SGHRS, CDR2 YFSETQ. The CDR3 has 14 amino acids. V lost 0 bases to trimming and J lost 3 bases, with 8 bases between them. The CDR3 sequence is CASSLETRTDTQYF. Written as DNA, the CDR3 is TGCGCCAGCAGCTTGGAAACTCGGACAGATACGCAGTATTTT.

The chain has TRBV9 and TRBJ1-2, with 9 bases matching TRBD1. V shed 4 bases and J 6 bases; nucleotides not matched to a gene: 10. CDR1 SGDLS and CDR2 YYNGEE come from the germline V gene. The CDR3 has 15 residues. CDR3: CASSPPGQGPNGYTF. CDR3 DNA: TGTGCCAGCAGCCCGCCGGGACAGGGCCCTAATGGCTACACCTTC.

This clone was seen only a few times. V usage is TRBV4-2 and J usage is TRBJ2-7, with D hard to call. This CDR3 spans 13 amino acids. Per the germline V gene, CDR1 is LGHNA and CDR2 is YNFKEQ. Trimming pared 4 bases from V and 7 bases from J, leaving 14 bases between. The CDR3 DNA is TGTGCCAGCAGCCCCATTACCTCTGGGGAGCAGTACTTC. Encoded protein: CASSPITSGEQYF.